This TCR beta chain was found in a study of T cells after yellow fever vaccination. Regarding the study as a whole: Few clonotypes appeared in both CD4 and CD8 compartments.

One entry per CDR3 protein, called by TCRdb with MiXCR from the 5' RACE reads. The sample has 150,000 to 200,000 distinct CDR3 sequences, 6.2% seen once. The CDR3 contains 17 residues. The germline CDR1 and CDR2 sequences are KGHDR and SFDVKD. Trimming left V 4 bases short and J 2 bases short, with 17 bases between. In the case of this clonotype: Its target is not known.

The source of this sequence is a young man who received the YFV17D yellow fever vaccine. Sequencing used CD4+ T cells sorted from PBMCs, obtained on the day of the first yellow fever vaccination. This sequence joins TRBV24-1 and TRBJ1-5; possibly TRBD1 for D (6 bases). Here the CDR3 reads CATSDAGTPIGNQPQHF. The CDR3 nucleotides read TGTGCCACCAGTGACGCCGGGACACCCATCGGCAATCAGCCCCAGCATTTT.